This entry lists 16 T cell receptor beta chains sequenced from one sample in a study of shared clonotypes between healthy human individuals. Measured with immunoSEQ multiplex PCR; TCRdb has only the in-frame clones, and not every one. The sample holds roughly 2.6 million clones; approximately 92% are singletons and the top ten take roughly 0.13%. The sample comprised naive CD4+ T cells sorted from blood. As to subset: CD45RA+ positively selected. The origin of the receptors is a man aged 18-30 years in good health.

The rearrangement links TRBV28 to TRBJ2-2, with D possibly being TRBD1 (6 bases). Per the germline V gene, CDR1 is MDHEN and CDR2 is SYDVKM. The CDR3 extends over 12 amino acids. Trimming took off 3 bases at V and 10 bases at J, with 9 bases between the two ends. The CDR3 DNA is TGTGCCAGCAGTTTTTGGGACAAGGAGCTGTTTTTT. Its translation: CASSFWDKELFF.

The genes are TRBV7-9 and TRBJ1-1; D uncertain. The germline V gene has CDR1 SEHNR and CDR2 FQNEAQ (reference sequence). Deletions cut 7 bases from V and 1 base from J, with 16 bases between. This CDR3 region has 15 residues. CDR3 DNA sequence: TGTGCCAGCATCGTATTGGTGACTCCGAACACTGAAGCTTTCTTT. Residues: CASIVLVTPNTEAFF.

About this clone itself: Other DNA sequences in the sample encode the same CDR3. V is TRBV19 and J is TRBJ1-3, with D unresolved. This CDR3 has 13 residues. V dropped 4 bases and J dropped 0 bases, with 4 bases sitting between them. CDR1 and CDR2 from the germline V gene are LNHDA and SQIVND (reference sequence). The CDR3 loop reads CASSTVSGNTIYF. The CDR3 region has the DNA TGTGCCAGTAGTACCGTCTCTGGAAACACCATATATTTT.

The rearrangement links TRBV5-1 to TRBJ1-2; no clear D. With 0 bases removed from V and 8 bases from J, the gap between germline ends came to 11 bases. The germline CDR1 and CDR2 sequences are SGHRS and YFSETQ. The CDR3 sequence is 13 residues long. This chain's CDR3 is CASSLGATTGYTF. DNA for the CDR3: TGCGCCAGCAGCTTGGGGGCAACGACGGGCTACACCTTC.

This clone appeared a single time. The gene calls are TRBV10-3 and TRBJ2-2; 9 bases align to TRBD1. The J segment lost 0 bases and the V segment lost 6 bases, leaving 5 bases of the junction unmatched. This CDR3 contains 16 residues. Germline CDR1 reads ENHRY; CDR2 reads SYGVKD. The CDR3 loop reads CAIRGTGPTNTGELFF. CDR3 bases: TGTGCCATCAGAGGGACAGGGCCCACGAACACCGGGGAGCTGTTTTTT.

This clone was seen only once. The chain links TRBV5-1 to TRBJ1-2, with 7 bases matching TRBD1. J gave up 3 bases and V 4 bases, and 3 bases lay outside the gene matches. The CDR3 has 13 residues. Germline values: CDR1 SGHRS, CDR2 YFSETQ. For the CDR3, the DNA is TGCGCCAGCAGCGGACAGGACTACTATGGCTACACCTTC. Protein sequence: CASSGQDYYGYTF. Variable domain in full (rest from reference TRBV5-1 and TRBJ1-2): KAGVTQTPRYLIKTRGQQVTLSCSPISGHRSVSWYQQTPGQGLQFLFEYFSETQRNKGNFPGRFSGRQFSNSRSEMNVSTLELGDSALYLCASSGQDYYGYTFGSGTRLTVV.

J is TRBJ1-4 and V is TRBV10-2; 11 nucleotides align to TRBD1. CDR3 length equals 15 residues. Looked up from germline, CDR1 is WSHSY and CDR2 is SAAADI. Trimming took 10 bases from V and 7 from J; bases not matched to a gene: 11. The CDR3 reads CATTAGQGASEKLFF. The CDR3 DNA reads as TGCGCCACCACGGCCGGACAGGGGGCGAGTGAAAAACTGTTTTTT.

A remark on this clone: This CDR3 is also generated by other DNA sequences in the sample. This sequence joins TRBV27 and TRBJ2-3; TRBD2 agrees at 7 bases. Trimming removed 3 bases from V and 3 bases from J; junction bases left unmatched: 6. Looked up from germline, CDR1 is MNHEY and CDR2 is SMNVEV (reference sequence). The CDR3 consists of 15 residues. Here the CDR3 reads CASSFSGGSTDTQYF. Written as DNA, the CDR3 is TGTGCCAGCAGTTTCTCGGGGGGTTCGACAGATACGCAGTATTTT.

The chain employs TRBV11-2 and TRBJ1-1, with 7 bases identical to TRBD1. Germline trimming cut 5 bases from V and 0 bases from J; bases unmatched to any gene: 6. The CDR3 loop spans 15 amino acids. CDR1 is SGHAT and CDR2 is FQNNGV in the germline V gene. The CDR3 here is CASSPSGTVNTEAFF. Here the CDR3 DNA reads TGTGCCAGCAGCCCATCAGGGACAGTGAACACTGAAGCTTTCTTT.

The CDR3 here is CASRIVSSGNTIYF. As DNA, the CDR3 is TGTGCCAGCAGGATTGTAAGCTCTGGAAACACCATATATTTT. This chain connects TRBV6-5 to TRBJ1-3; D is ambiguous. There are 14 residues in the CDR3. Germline loops: CDR1 MNHEY, CDR2 SVGAGI. Trimming stripped 6 bases from V and 0 bases from J, with 9 bases between.

A single count supports this clone. This rearrangement joins TRBV19 to TRBJ1-2; no clear D gene. Trimming removed 3 bases from V and 6 bases from J, with 11 bases in between. This CDR3 region has 13 residues. Germline V gene sequence: CDR1 LNHDA, CDR2 SQIVND (reference sequence). The CDR3 sequence: CASSIIGKDGYTF. The CDR3 nucleotides are TGTGCCAGTAGTATTATAGGGAAGGATGGCTACACCTTC.

This clone was seen only once. J is TRBJ2-1 and V is TRBV9; D is uncertain. Germline CDR1 SGDLS, CDR2 YYNGEE. V lost 4 bases to trimming and J lost 1 base, with 9 bases between them. CDR3 size: 14 residues. This chain's CDR3 is CASSSDASYNEQFF. The CDR3 DNA follows: TGTGCCAGCAGCTCTGACGCATCCTACAATGAGCAGTTCTTC.

V is TRBV5-1 and J is TRBJ2-2, with D uncertain. Trimming stripped 0 bases from V and 7 bases from J, with 13 bases between. Per the germline V gene, CDR1 is SGHRS and CDR2 is YFSETQ. The CDR3 covers 15 residues. The CDR3 region is CASSLESPLGGELFF. CDR3 DNA: TGCGCCAGCAGCTTGGAGTCGCCCCTAGGCGGGGAGCTGTTTTTT.

This sequence joins TRBV27 and TRBJ1-5; maybe TRBD1 (6 bases). V lost 8 bases and J 1 base, leaving 21 bases between the germline ends. This CDR3 spans 17 amino acids. From germline, CDR1 is MNHEY and CDR2 SMNVEV (reference sequence). The CDR3 loop reads CASQKQGAGGSNQPQHF. The CDR3 bases are TGTGCCAGCCAAAAACAGGGCGCCGGAGGAAGCAATCAGCCCCAGCATTTT.

V gene TRBV5-1 combines with J gene TRBJ2-6; D unclear. V lost 4 bases and J 4 bases, leaving 12 bases between the germline ends. Germline loops: CDR1 SGHRS, CDR2 YFSETQ. The CDR3 loop spans 15 amino acids. CDR3 residues: CASSLPGTGANVLTF. CDR3 coding DNA: TGCGCCAGCAGCCTCCCGGGCACCGGGGCCAACGTCCTGACTTTC.

On this clone: No DNA is shown, since the ends of the CDR3 on it are uncertain; the CDR3 is the one TCRdb lists. This chain's CDR3 is CASSPSTSGLAGRSYEQYF. This chain links TRBV7-2 with TRBJ2-7; the table's D call of TRBD2 was not tested on the DNA. The length of the CDR3 is 19 amino acids, counting both ends. CDR1 and CDR2 (germline): SGHTA, FQGNSA.